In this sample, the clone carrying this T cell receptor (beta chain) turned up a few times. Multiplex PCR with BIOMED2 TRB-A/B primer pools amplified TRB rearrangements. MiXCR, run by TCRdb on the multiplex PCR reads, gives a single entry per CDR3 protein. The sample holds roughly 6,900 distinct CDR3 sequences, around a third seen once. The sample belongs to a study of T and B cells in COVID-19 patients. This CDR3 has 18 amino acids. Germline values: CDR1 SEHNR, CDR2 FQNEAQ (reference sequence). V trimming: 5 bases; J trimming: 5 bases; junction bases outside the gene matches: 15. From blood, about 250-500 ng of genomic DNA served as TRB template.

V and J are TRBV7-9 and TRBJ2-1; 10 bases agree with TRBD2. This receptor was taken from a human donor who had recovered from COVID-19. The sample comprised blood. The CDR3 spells CASSRPTPGLAENNEQFF. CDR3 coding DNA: TGTGCCAGCAGCCGACCCACCCCTGGACTAGCGGAAAACAATGAGCAGTTCTTC.